This T cell receptor (beta chain) was retrieved from a study of blood T cells in healthy people across ages. In the case of this clonotype: The antigen is undetermined.

Overall study results and limits: It was found that TCR beta diversity correlated strongly with the percentage of naive T cells.

Healthy Caucasian individuals from Russia aged 6 to 90 were enrolled as donors. The second PCR ran roughly 6 to 12 cycles with a sample-barcoded 5' primer and J-beta primers. TCRdb recomputed calls from the 5' RACE reads with MiXCR, one row per CDR3 protein. The repertoire holds more than 1,000,000 distinct CDR3 sequences, about 25% seen once, with approximately 0.75% in the top ten. This sample was also put to use in a study of T cells of mothers and their children. This second study says: The donor cohort consisted of a few healthy Caucasian mothers and their six children. Among related mother-child pairs, overlap was slightly higher than in unrelated pairs, though not significantly.

The TCR comes from a girl aged 2 to 10 in good health. Input material: blood.

The CDR3 DNA is TGTGCCAGCAGCTTAGGAGGGATCGACGAGCAGTACTTC. The encoded protein is CASSLGGIDEQYF. The rearrangement links TRBV7-9 to TRBJ2-7; possibly TRBD2 for D (5 bases). This CDR3 is built from 13 residues. Germline CDR1 SEHNR, CDR2 FQNEAQ (reference sequence). V gave up 1 base and J gave up 5 bases, with 9 bases separating them. Looking up the rest from reference TRBV7-9 and TRBJ2-7 gives the full variable domain: DTGVSQNPRHKITKRGQNVTFRCDPISEHNRLYWYRQTLGQGPEFLTYFQNEAQLEKSRLLSDRFSAERPKGSFSTLEIQRTEQGDSAMYLCASSLGGIDEQYFGPGTRLTVT.